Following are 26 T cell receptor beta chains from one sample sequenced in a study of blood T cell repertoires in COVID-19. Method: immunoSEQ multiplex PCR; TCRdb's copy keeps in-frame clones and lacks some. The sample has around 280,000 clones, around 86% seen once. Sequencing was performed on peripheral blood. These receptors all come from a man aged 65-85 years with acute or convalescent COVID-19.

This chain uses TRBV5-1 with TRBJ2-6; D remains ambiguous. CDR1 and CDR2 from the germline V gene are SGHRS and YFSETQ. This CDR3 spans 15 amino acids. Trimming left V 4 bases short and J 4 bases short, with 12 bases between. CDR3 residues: CASSPSAGGANVLTF. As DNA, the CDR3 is TGCGCCAGCAGCCCTTCGGCAGGAGGGGCCAACGTCCTGACTTTC.

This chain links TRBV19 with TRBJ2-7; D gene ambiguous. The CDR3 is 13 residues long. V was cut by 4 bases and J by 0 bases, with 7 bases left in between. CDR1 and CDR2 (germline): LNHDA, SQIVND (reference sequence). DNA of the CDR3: TGTGCCAGTAGTAGGCTCATCTCCTACGAGCAGTACTTC. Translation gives CASSRLISYEQYF. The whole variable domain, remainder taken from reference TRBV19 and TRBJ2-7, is DGGITQSPKYLFRKEGQNVTLSCEQNLNHDAMYWYRQDPGQGLRLIYYSQIVNDFQKGDIAEGYSVSREKKESFPLTVTSAQKNPTAFYLCASSRLISYEQYFGPGTRLTVT.

The CDR3 region is CASTRGRDEQFF. CDR3 bases: TGTGCCAGCACTAGAGGGAGGGATGAGCAGTTCTTC. The chain joins TRBV5-4 to TRBJ2-1; 7 nucleotides agree with TRBD2. V dropped 6 bases and J dropped 8; count of bases not matched to a gene: 5. Per germline, CDR1 SGHNT and CDR2 YYREEE (reference sequence). The CDR3 covers 12 residues.

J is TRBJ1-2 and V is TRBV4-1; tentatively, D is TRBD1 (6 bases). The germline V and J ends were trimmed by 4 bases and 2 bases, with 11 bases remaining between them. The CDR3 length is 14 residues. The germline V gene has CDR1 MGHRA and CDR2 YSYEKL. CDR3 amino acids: CASSLGQINYGYTF. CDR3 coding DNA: TGCGCCAGCAGCCTTGGACAGATCAACTATGGCTACACCTTC.

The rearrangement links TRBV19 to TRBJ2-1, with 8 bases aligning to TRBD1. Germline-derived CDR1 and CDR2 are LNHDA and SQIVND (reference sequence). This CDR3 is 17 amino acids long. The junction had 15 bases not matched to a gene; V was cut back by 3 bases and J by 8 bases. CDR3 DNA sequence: TGTGCCAGTAGTATCCATCCTCAGGGGGCTTTATTCGATGAGCAGTTCTTC. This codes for CASSIHPQGALFDEQFF.

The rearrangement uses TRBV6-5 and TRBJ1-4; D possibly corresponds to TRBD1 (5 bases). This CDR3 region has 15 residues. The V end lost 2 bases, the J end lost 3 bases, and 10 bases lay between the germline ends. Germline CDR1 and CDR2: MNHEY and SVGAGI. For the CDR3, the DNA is TGTGCCAGCAGTTACACCAGGGCGGCTAATGAAAAACTGTTTTTT. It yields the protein CASSYTRAANEKLFF.

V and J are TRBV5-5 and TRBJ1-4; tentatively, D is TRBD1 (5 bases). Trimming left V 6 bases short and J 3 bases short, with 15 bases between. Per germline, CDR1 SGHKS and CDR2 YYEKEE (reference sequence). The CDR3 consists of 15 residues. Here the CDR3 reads CASTQVTGANEKLFF. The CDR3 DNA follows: TGTGCCAGCACCCAGGTTACGGGGGCTAATGAAAAACTGTTTTTT.

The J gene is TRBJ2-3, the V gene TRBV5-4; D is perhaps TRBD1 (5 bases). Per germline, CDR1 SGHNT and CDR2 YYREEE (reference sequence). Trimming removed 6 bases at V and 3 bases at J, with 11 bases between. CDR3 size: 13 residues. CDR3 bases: TGTGCCAGCACCTTAGACAGTACAGATACGCAGTATTTT. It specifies CASTLDSTDTQYF. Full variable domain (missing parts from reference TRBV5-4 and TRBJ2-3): ETGVTQSPTHLIKTRGQQVTLRCSSQSGHNTVSWYQQALGQGPQFIFQYYREEENGRGNFPPRFSGLQFPNYSSELNVNALELDDSALYLCASTLDSTDTQYFGPGTRLTVL.

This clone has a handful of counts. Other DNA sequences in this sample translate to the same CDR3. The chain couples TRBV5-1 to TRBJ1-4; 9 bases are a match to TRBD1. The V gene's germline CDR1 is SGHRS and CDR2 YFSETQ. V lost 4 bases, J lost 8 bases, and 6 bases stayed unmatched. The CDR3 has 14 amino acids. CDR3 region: CASSAGQGREKLFF. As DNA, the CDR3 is TGCGCCAGCAGCGCGGGACAGGGAAGAGAAAAACTGTTTTTT. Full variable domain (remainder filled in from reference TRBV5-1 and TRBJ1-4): KAGVTQTPRYLIKTRGQQVTLSCSPISGHRSVSWYQQTPGQGLQFLFEYFSETQRNKGNFPGRFSGRQFSNSRSEMNVSTLELGDSALYLCASSAGQGREKLFFGSGTQLSVL.

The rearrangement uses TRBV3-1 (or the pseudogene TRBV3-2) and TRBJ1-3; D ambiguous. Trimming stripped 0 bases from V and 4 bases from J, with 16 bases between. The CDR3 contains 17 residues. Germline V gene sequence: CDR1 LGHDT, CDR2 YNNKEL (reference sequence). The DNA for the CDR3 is TGTGCCAGCAGCCAAGAACTGTTAAAACCGTCGGGAAACACCATATATTTT. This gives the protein CASSQELLKPSGNTIYF.

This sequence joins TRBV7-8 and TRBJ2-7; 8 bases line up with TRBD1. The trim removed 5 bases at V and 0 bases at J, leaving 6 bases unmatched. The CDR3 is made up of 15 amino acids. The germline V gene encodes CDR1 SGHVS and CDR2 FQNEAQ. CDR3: CASSVRDRPSYEQYF. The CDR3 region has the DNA TGTGCCAGCAGCGTCCGGGACAGGCCCTCCTACGAGCAGTACTTC.

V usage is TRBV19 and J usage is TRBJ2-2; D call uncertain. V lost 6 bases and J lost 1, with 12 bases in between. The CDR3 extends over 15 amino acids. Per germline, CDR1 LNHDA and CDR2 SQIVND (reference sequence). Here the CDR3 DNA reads TGTGCCAGTAGGTTCCCGGCAGGGAACACCGGGGAGCTGTTTTTT. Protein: CASRFPAGNTGELFF.

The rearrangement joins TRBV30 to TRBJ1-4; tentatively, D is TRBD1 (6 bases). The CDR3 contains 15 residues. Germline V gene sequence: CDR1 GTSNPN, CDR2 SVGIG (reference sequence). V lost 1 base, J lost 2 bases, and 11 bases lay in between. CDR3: CAWSDTGSTNEKLFF. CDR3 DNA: TGTGCCTGGAGTGACACAGGGAGCACTAATGAAAAACTGTTTTTT.

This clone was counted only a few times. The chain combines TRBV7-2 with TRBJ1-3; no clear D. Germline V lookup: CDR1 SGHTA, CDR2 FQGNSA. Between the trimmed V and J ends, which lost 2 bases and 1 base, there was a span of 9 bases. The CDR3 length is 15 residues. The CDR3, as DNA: TGTGCCAGCAGCTTATCCGTGTTTTCTGGAAACACCATATATTTT. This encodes CASSLSVFSGNTIYF.

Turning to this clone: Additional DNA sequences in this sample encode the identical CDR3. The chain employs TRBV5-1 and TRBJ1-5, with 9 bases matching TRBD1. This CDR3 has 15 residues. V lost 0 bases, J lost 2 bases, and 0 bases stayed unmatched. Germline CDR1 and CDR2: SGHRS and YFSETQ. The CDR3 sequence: CASSLGQGGNQPQHF. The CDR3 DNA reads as TGCGCCAGCAGCTTGGGACAGGGGGGCAATCAGCCCCAGCATTTT.

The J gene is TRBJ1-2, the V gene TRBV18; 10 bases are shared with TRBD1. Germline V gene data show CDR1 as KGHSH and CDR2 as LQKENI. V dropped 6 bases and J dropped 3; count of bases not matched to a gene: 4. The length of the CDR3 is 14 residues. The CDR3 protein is CASSWTGGDYGYTF. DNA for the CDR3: TGTGCCAGCTCCTGGACAGGGGGAGACTATGGCTACACCTTC.

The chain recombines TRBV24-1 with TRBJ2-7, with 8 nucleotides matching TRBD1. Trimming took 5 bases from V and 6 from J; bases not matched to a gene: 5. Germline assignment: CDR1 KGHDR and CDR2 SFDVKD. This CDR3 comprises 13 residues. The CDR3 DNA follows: TGTGCCACCAGTGGGACAGGGAACGCCGAGCAGTACTTC. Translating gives CATSGTGNAEQYF.

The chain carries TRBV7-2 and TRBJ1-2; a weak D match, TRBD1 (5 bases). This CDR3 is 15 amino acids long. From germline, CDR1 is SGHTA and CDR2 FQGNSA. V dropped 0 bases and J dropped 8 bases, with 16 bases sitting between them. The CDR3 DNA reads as TGTGCCAGCAGCTTAGCAGGCAGGGAAATGCAGGGCTACACCTTC. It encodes CASSLAGREMQGYTF.

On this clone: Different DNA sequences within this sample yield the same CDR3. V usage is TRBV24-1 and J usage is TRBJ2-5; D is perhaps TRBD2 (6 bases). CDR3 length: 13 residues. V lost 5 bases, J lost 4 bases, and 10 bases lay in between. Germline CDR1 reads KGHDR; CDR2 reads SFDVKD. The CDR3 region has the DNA TGTGCCACCAGTGGGTCGGGGGTAGAGACCCAGTACTTC. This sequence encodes CATSGSGVETQYF.

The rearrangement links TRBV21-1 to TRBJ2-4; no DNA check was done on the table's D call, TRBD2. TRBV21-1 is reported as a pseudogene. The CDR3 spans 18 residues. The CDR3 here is CASSKAETGTDFKNIQYF. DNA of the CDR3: TGTGCCAGCAGCAAAGCGGAGACGGGGACTGACTTCAAAAACATTCAGTACTTC.

The CDR3 DNA is TGTGCCTGGAGTTGGCAGGCCTATGGCTACACCTTC. This sequence encodes CAWSWQAYGYTF. The V call is TRBV30, the J call TRBJ1-2; D uncertain. Deletions cut 2 bases from V and 4 bases from J, with 8 bases between. The CDR3 is 12 residues long. CDR1 and CDR2 (germline): GTSNPN, SVGIG (reference sequence).

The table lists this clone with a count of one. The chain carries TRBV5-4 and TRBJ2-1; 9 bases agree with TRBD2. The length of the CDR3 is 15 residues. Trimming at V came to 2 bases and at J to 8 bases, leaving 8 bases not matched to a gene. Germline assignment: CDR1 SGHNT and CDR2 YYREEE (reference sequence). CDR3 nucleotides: TGTGCCAGCAGCTTAGGCGGGAGGGCCAGCGATGAGCAGTTCTTC. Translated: CASSLGGRASDEQFF.

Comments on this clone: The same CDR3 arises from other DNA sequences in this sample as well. The CDR3 region is CASSAGTGAYEQYF. CDR3 bases: TGTGCCAGCTCAGCCGGGACAGGTGCCTACGAGCAGTACTTC. The V and J genes are TRBV18 and TRBJ2-7; 8 bases match TRBD1. The CDR3 has 14 amino acids. Losses at the gene ends were 5 bases for V and 2 bases for J; bases not matched to a gene: 5. The germline V gene encodes CDR1 KGHSH and CDR2 LQKENI.

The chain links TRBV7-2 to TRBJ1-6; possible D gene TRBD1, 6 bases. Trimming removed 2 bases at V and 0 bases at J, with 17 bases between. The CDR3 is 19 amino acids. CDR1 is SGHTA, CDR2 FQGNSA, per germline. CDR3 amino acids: CASSLRLQGRGSYNSPLHF. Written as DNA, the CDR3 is TGTGCCAGCAGCTTACGTCTGCAGGGGAGGGGCTCCTATAATTCACCCCTCCACTTT.

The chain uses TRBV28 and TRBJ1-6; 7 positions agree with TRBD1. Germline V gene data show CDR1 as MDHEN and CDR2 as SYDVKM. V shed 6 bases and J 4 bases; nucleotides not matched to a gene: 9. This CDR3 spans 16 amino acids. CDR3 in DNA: TGTGCCAGCAGGGTCCCGGGACAGAGTTATAATTCACCCCTCCACTTT. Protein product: CASRVPGQSYNSPLHF. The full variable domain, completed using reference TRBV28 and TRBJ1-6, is DVKVTQSSRYLVKRTGEKVFLECVQDMDHENMFWYRQDPGLGLRLIYFSYDVKMKEKGDIPEGYSVSREKKERFSLILESASTNQTSMYLCASRVPGQSYNSPLHFGNGTRLTVT.

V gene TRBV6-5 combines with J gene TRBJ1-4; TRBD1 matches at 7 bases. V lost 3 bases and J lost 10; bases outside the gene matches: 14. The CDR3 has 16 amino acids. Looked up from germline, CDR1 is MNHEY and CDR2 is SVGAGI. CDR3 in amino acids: CASSYRQGTPRGKLFF. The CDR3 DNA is TGTGCCAGCAGTTATCGACAGGGTACCCCACGTGGAAAACTGTTTTTT.